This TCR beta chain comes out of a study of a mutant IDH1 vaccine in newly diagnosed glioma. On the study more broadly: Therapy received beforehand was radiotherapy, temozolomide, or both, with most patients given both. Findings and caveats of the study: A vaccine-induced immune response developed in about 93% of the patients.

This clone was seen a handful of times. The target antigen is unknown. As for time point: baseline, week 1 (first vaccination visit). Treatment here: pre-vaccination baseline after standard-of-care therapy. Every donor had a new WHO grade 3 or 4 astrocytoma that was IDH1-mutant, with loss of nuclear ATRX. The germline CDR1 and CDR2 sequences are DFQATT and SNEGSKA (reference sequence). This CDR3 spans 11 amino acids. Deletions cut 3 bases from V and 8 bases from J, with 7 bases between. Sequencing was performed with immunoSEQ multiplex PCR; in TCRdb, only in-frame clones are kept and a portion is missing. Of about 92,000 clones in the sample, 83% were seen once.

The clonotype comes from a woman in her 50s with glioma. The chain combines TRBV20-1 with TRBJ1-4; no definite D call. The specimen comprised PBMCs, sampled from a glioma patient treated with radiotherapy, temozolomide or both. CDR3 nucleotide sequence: TGCAGTGCTAGTTACGAGGAAAAACTGTTTTTT. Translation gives CSASYEEKLFF.